Each of the 10 T cell receptor beta chains below was sequenced from the same sample in a study of patients and donors after allogeneic stem cell transplantation. TCRdb re-analysed the RT-PCR reads in MiXCR, keeping a single row per CDR3 protein. The table has roughly 940,000 distinct CDR3 sequences, 15% to 20% seen once. Source material: blood, either unsorted or a sorted T cell fraction (not recorded which). These receptors all stem from a human donor who was either an allogeneic HSCT recipient or a stem cell or donor lymphocyte infusion donor (not recorded which). It is not recorded whose cells these are; they may come from a transplant donor.

The chain links TRBV7-9 to TRBJ2-7; no clear D gene. The V end lost 4 bases, the J end lost 3 bases, and 13 bases lay between the germline ends. Germline CDR1 reads SEHNR; CDR2 reads FQNEAQ (reference sequence). The CDR3 has 14 amino acids. The CDR3 DNA follows: TGTGCCAGCAGCTCCGAGTGGCTACTCTACGAGCAGTACTTC. This sequence encodes CASSSEWLLYEQYF.

The chain joins TRBV10-3 to TRBJ2-5, with TRBD1 identical over 10 bases. Germline CDR1 and CDR2: ENHRY and SYGVKD. V lost 7 bases, J lost 7 bases, and 9 bases stayed unmatched. The CDR3 loop spans 14 amino acids. The CDR3 loop reads CAIKEDRGSGTQYF. The CDR3 coding sequence is TGTGCCATCAAAGAGGACAGGGGGAGTGGGACCCAGTACTTC.

In this sample, this clonotype turned up many times. V and J are TRBV12-3 or TRBV12-4 and TRBJ1-3, with D perhaps matching TRBD1 (5 bases). The CDR3 is 14 residues long. V gave up 5 bases and J gave up 0 bases, with 8 bases separating them. CDR3 amino acids: CASSDSRSGNTIYF. Written as DNA, the CDR3 is TGTGCCAGCAGTGACAGCCGCTCTGGAAACACCATATATTTT.

This clonotype was found a few times. J is TRBJ1-1 and V is TRBV12-3 or TRBV12-4; D might be TRBD1 (5 bases). V gave up 8 bases and J gave up 2 bases, with 15 bases separating them. The CDR3 is 14 residues long. CDR3 bases: TGTGCCAGCGGCGTTTGGGGGGTTAACACTGAAGCTTTCTTT. The encoded protein is CASGVWGVNTEAFF.

The gene calls are TRBV3-1 and TRBJ2-1; maybe TRBD2 (6 bases). CDR3 length: 14 amino acids. CDR1 is LGHDT, CDR2 YNNKEL, per germline (reference sequence). V was cut by 2 bases and J by 9 bases, with 14 bases left in between. In DNA, the CDR3 is TGTGCCAGCAGCCAAACGAAAAGCGGGCGTGAGCAGTTCTTC. Protein product: CASSQTKSGREQFF.

The genes are TRBV10-3 and TRBJ2-7; the D gene is possibly TRBD2 (6 bases). CDR1 and CDR2 (germline): ENHRY, SYGVKD. Trimming took off 8 bases at V and 1 base at J, with 15 bases between the two ends. CDR3 length: 14 amino acids. The CDR3 DNA reads TGTGCCATCGCAAAGACGGGGGAGTCCTACGAGCAGTACTTC. Its translation is CAIAKTGESYEQYF.

This clonotype was observed many times. The CDR3 region has the DNA TGTGCCAGCAGCCCTACAGGGGTTGGCTACACCTTC. Translation gives CASSPTGVGYTF. The chain combines TRBV12-3 or TRBV12-4 with TRBJ1-2; TRBD1 aligns across 7 bases. The CDR3 runs 12 residues. V gave up 6 bases and J gave up 7 bases; unmatched junction bases: 5.

This clonotype has only a few counts. The CDR3 is CASSLAGGRINDEQFF. The CDR3 DNA reads as TGCGCCAGCAGCTTGGCGGGGGGGCGCATAAACGATGAGCAGTTCTTC. This rearrangement joins TRBV5-1 to TRBJ2-1, with 8 bases fitting TRBD2. The CDR3 is 16 residues long. Germline trimming cut 0 bases from V and 8 bases from J; bases unmatched to any gene: 10. Germline CDR1 reads SGHRS; CDR2 reads YFSETQ.

This clonotype was recorded many times. V gene TRBV4-1 combines with J gene TRBJ1-1, with TRBD1 matching 7 bases. The CDR3 spans 15 residues. V gave up 0 bases and J gave up 5 bases; unmatched junction bases: 6. The V gene's germline CDR1 is MGHRA and CDR2 YSYEKL. This chain's CDR3 is CASSQDPGGWTEAFF. Written as DNA, the CDR3 is TGCGCCAGCAGCCAAGATCCAGGGGGGTGGACTGAAGCTTTCTTT.

This clonotype was detected a few times. The rearrangement links TRBV5-6 to TRBJ2-7; D is uncertain. CDR3 length: 13 amino acids. Germline-derived CDR1 and CDR2 are SGHDT and YYEEEE. With 2 bases removed from V and 2 bases from J, the gap between germline ends came to 8 bases. The CDR3 coding sequence is TGTGCCAGCAGCTTTGACGTCACCTACGAGCAGTACTTC. This encodes CASSFDVTYEQYF.